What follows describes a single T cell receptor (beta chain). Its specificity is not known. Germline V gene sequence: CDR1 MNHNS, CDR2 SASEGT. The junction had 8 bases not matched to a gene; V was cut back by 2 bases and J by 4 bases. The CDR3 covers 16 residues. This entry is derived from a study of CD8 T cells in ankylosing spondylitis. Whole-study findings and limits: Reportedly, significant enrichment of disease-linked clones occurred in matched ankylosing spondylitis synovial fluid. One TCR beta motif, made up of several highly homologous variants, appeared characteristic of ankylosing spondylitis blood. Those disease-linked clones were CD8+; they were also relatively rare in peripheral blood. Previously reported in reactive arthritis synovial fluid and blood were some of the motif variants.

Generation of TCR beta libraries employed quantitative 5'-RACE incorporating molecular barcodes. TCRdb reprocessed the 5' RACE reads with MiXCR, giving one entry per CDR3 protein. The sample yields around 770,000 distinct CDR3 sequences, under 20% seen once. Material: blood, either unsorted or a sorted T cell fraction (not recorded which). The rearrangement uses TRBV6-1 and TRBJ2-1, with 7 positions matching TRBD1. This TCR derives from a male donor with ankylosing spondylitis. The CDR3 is CASSERGPGAYNEQFF. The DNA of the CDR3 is TGTGCCAGCAGTGAAAGGGGGCCAGGGGCTTACAATGAGCAGTTCTTC.